This T cell receptor (beta chain) stems from a study of blood T cells in healthy people across ages. Using a J-beta primer mix together with a sample-barcoded 5' primer, a second PCR was run for about 7 to 12 cycles. TCRdb independently ran MiXCR on the 5' RACE reads; one entry per CDR3 protein. The table lists roughly 700,000 distinct CDR3 sequences, around 25% of them singletons, with more than 8.5% in the top ten. V was cut by 7 bases and J by 0 bases, with 11 bases left in between. Per the germline V gene, CDR1 is SQVTM and CDR2 is ANQGSEA. The CDR3 runs to 13 residues. In addition, the sample was reused for a study of T cells of mothers and their children.

The receptor's source is a boy aged 5-17 years in good health. V usage is TRBV29-1 and J usage is TRBJ2-3; D might be TRBD2 (6 bases). The sequenced material came from blood. The CDR3 DNA is TGCAGCGGTAGCGGTACTAGCACAGATACGCAGTATTTT. Translating it yields CSGSGTSTDTQYF.